This T cell receptor (beta chain) was sequenced during a study of blood T cell repertoires in COVID-19. The repertoire was sequenced with immunoSEQ multiplex PCR; TCRdb's copy has only in-frame clones and lacks some. The top ten clones hold about 12% of a sample with about 140,000 clones, around 80% of them seen once. The CDR3 loop spans 17 amino acids. CDR1 and CDR2 from the germline V gene are SGHDT and YYEEEE. Trimming took off 1 base at V and 0 bases at J, with 14 bases between the two ends. The receptor's source is a man older than 75 with acute or convalescent COVID-19. The chain uses TRBV5-6 and TRBJ1-5; unclear D gene. Sequencing was done on a sample of peripheral blood. CDR3 bases: TGTGCCAGCAGCTTGTTCCGCGCAACTTATAGCAATCAGCCCCAGCATTTT. This codes for CASSLFRATYSNQPQHF. Full variable domain (remainder filled in from reference TRBV5-6 and TRBJ1-5): DAGVTQSPTHLIKTRGQQVTLRCSPKSGHDTVSWYQQALGQGPQFIFQYYEEEERQRGNFPDRFSGHQFPNYSSELNVNALLLGDSALYLCASSLFRATYSNQPQHFGDGTRLSIL.